This T cell receptor (beta chain) originates from a study of breast tumors, draining lymph nodes, adjacent tissues. Whole-study results and caveats: Tumor repertoires ranked between lymph nodes and nontumor tissue in diversity, with V and J gene preferences. Findings are consistent with lymph node origin and intratumoral expansion of most tumor T cells. Tumor and nontumor repertoires were significantly more similar in luminal-like than in basal-like breast cancer. That most tumor T cells come from lymph nodes remained unproven.

This clonotype was observed at least ten times. Its antigen is still unknown. Axillary draining lymph nodes of breast cancer patients supplied the node samples. Germline values: CDR1 SGDLS, CDR2 YYNGEE. The CDR3 is 18 amino acids. Trimming cost V 0 bases and J 3 bases; bases outside gene matches: 10. TCRdb called the multiplex PCR reads again in MiXCR, with one record for every CDR3 protein. This table has 85,000 to 120,000 distinct CDR3 sequences, 30% appearing once. The V gene is TRBV9, the J gene TRBJ2-7; 12 nucleotides line up with TRBD2. This receptor was identified in a female donor with breast cancer. Some clones in this sample may be carry-over from other donors' samples. The specimen sequenced was axillary lymph node tissue. In DNA form, the CDR3 reads TGTGCCAGCAGCGTAGGGCTAGCGGGAGGGCCATCAAACTACGAGCAGTACTTC. Translating gives CASSVGLAGGPSNYEQYF.